The T cell receptor beta chain described here comes from a study of cytomegalovirus exposure and HLA in healthy donors. A multiplex PCR was run with 60 Vbeta primers and 13 Jbeta primers. Sequencing used immunoSEQ multiplex PCR; TCRdb keeps in-frame clones, though not all of them. The sample yields more than 140,000 clones, more than 70% seen once. General observations from the study: A later analysis by the authors found several of the most significant clusters apparently linked to common viral pathogens.

Details on this clone: Its matching antigen is unknown.

Germline V CDR1 and CDR2: MNHEY, SVGAGI. Unmatched junction bases numbered 6, after V lost 4 bases and J lost 6 bases. The CDR3 extends over 14 amino acids. This sequence originates from a man aged 35 to 55 in good health and CMV-seronegative. The sample consisted of PBMCs. The chain links TRBV6-5 to TRBJ1-2, with 9 bases lining up with TRBD1. CDR3 coding DNA: TGTGCCAGCAGTTGGGGACAGGGACAGCATGGCTACACCTTC. Translated: CASSWGQGQHGYTF.